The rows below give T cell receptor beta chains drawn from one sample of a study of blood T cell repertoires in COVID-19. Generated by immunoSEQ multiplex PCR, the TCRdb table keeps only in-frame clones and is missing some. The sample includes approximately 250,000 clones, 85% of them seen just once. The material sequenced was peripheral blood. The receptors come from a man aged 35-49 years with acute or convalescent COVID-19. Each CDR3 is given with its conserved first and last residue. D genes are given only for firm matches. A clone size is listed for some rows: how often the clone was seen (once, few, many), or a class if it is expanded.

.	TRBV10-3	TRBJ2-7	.	CAISEVPGEQYF	TGTGCCATCAGTGAGGTCCCAGGCGAGCAGTACTTC
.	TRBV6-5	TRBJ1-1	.	CASSYRGYAEAFF	TGTGCCAGCAGTTACAGGGGGTATGCTGAAGCTTTCTTT
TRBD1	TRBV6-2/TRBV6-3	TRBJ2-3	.	CASSRTGSTDTQYF	TGTGCCAGCAGTCGGACAGGAAGCACAGATACGCAGTATTTT
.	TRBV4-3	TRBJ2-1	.	CASSQDGRGSSYNEQFF	TGCGCCAGCAGCCAAGATGGGAGGGGGAGCTCCTACAATGAGCAGTTCTTC
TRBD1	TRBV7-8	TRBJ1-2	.	CASSDLTGGAFEGYTF	TGTGCCAGCAGCGATCTGACAGGGGGCGCTTTCGAAGGCTACACCTTC
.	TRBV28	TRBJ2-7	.	CASIMDREGEQYF	TGTGCCAGCATCATGGACAGGGAGGGCGAGCAGTACTTC
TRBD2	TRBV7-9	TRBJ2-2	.	CASPATGGGNTGELFF	TGTGCCAGCCCTGCTACCGGCGGGGGGAACACCGGGGAGCTGTTTTTT
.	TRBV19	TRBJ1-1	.	CASSILGETEAFF	TGTGCCAGTAGTATACTAGGTGAAACTGAAGCTTTCTTT
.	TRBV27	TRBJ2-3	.	CASSLSSFADTQYF	TGTGCCAGCAGTTTATCGTCTTTCGCAGATACGCAGTATTTT
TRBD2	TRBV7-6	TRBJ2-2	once	CASSEGLAGDTGELFF	TGTGCCAGCAGCGAAGGACTAGCGGGGGACACCGGGGAGCTGTTTTTT
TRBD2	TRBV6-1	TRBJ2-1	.	CASSEVSGGPYEQFF	TGTGCCAGCAGTGAAGTTAGCGGGGGCCCCTATGAGCAGTTCTTC
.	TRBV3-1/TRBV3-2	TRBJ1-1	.	CASSLGEVMNTEAFF	TGTGCCAGCAGCCTGGGGGAGGTCATGAACACTGAAGCTTTCTTT
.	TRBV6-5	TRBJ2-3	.	CASSYGRAGLTDTQYF	TGTGCCAGCAGTTACGGCCGGGCAGGGCTCACAGATACGCAGTATTTT
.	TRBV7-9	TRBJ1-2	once	CASGRTGSYGYTF	TGTGCCAGCGGAAGGACGGGAAGCTATGGCTACACCTTC
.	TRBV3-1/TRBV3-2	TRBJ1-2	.	CASSDMADYGYTF	TGTGCCAGCAGCGACATGGCTGACTATGGCTACACCTTC
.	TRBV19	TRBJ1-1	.	CASSIGGGVTEAFF	TGTGCCAGTAGTATAGGAGGGGGAGTCACTGAAGCTTTCTTT
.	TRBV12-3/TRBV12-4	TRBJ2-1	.	CASMEDYNEQFF	TGTGCCAGCATGGAGGACTACAATGAGCAGTTCTTC
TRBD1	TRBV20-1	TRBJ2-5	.	CSASDPGTGRETQYF	TGCAGTGCTAGTGACCCCGGGACAGGGAGAGAGACCCAGTACTTC
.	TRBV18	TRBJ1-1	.	CASSPEQWAEAFF	TGTGCCAGCTCACCAGAACAGTGGGCTGAAGCTTTCTTT
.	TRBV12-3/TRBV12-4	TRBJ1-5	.	CASSLTGGQPQHF	TGTGCCAGCAGTTTGACGGGAGGGCAGCCCCAGCATTTT
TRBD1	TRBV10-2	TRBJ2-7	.	CASGQATYEQYF	TGCGCCAGCGGACAGGCCACCTACGAGCAGTACTTC
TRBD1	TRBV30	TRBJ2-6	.	CAWKHRGSRSGANVLTF	TGTGCCTGGAAACACAGGGGGTCCCGCTCTGGGGCCAACGTCCTGACTTTC
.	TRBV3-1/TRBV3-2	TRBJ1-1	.	CASSQGTGLDSTEAFF	TGTGCCAGCAGCCAAGGCACAGGGTTGGATAGCACTGAAGCTTTCTTT
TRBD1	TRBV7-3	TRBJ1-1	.	CASSWDRNTEAFF	TGTGCCAGCAGCTGGGACAGGAACACTGAAGCTTTCTTT
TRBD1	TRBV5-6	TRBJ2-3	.	CASSGDRGADTQYF	TGTGCCAGCAGCGGTGACAGGGGAGCAGATACGCAGTATTTT
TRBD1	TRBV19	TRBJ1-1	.	CASMEDRGTEAFF	TGTGCCAGTATGGAGGACAGGGGCACTGAAGCTTTCTTT
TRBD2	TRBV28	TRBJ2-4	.	CASGGGNLAKNIQYF	TGTGCCAGCGGGGGGGGGAATCTAGCCAAAAACATTCAGTACTTC
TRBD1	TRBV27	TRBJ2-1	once	CASSSGTANLNEQFF	TGTGCCAGCAGTTCTGGGACAGCTAACCTCAATGAGCAGTTCTTC
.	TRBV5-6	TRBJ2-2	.	CASSLSWASGTGELFF	TGTGCCAGCAGCTTGTCATGGGCGTCTGGGACCGGGGAGCTGTTTTTT
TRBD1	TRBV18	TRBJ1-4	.	CASSPARDTGGVEKLFF	TGTGCCAGCTCACCCGCTCGAGACACAGGGGGGGTCGAAAAACTGTTTTTT
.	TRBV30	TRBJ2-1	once	CAWATGNNEQFF	TGTGCCTGGGCAACAGGGAACAATGAGCAGTTCTTC
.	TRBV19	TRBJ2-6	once	CASSDRPGANVLTF	TGTGCCAGTAGCGACAGGCCCGGGGCCAACGTCCTGACTTTC
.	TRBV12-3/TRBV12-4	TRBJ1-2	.	CASSLGGNYGYTF	TGTGCCAGCAGTCTGGGAGGGAACTATGGCTACACCTTC
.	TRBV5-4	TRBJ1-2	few	CASSLVDYYGYTF	TGTGCCAGCAGCTTGGTGGACTACTATGGCTACACCTTC
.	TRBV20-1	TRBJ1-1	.	CSASQGRATEAFF	TGCAGTGCTAGTCAGGGGAGGGCCACTGAAGCTTTCTTT
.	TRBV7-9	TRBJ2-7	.	CASSLVGDSYEQYF	TGTGCCAGCAGCTTAGTTGGAGACTCCTACGAGCAGTACTTC
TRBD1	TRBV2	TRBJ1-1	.	CASMNQGTAKYKAFF	TGTGCCAGCATGAACCAAGGGACAGCCAAATACAAAGCTTTCTTT
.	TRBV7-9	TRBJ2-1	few	CASSRENEQFF	TGTGCCAGCAGCCGAGAGAATGAGCAGTTCTTC
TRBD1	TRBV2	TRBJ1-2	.	CASRQQGQGGYTF	TGTGCCAGCAGACAACAGGGGCAGGGCGGCTACACCTTC